Below are 2 T cell receptor beta chains sequenced from a single sample in a study of T cell responses to AZD1222 COVID-19 vaccine. Method: immunoSEQ multiplex PCR; TCRdb's copy keeps in-frame clones and lacks some. The sample consists of around 140,000 clones, 85% to 95% of them appearing once. Source: peripheral blood, taken on day 0 of MenACWY control vaccination. These receptors were taken from an adult in good health.

This clone showed up just once. The chain couples TRBV7-9 to TRBJ1-3; 9 positions match TRBD1. The CDR3 is 16 amino acids. V dropped 5 bases and J dropped 0; count of bases not matched to a gene: 5. Germline values: CDR1 SEHNR, CDR2 FQNEAQ (reference sequence). In nucleotides, the CDR3 is TGTGCCAGCAGCACCGGACAGGGGAGCTCTGGAAACACCATATATTTT. It codes for CASSTGQGSSGNTIYF. Filled out from reference TRBV7-9 and TRBJ1-3, the complete variable domain reads DTGVSQNPRHKITKRGQNVTFRCDPISEHNRLYWYRQTLGQGPEFLTYFQNEAQLEKSRLLSDRFSAERPKGSFSTLEIQRTEQGDSAMYLCASSTGQGSSGNTIYFGEGSWLTVV.

The chain links TRBV2 to TRBJ2-7, with TRBD1 matching 7 bases. V lost 1 base, J lost 2 bases, and 8 bases stayed unmatched. Germline V gene sequence: CDR1 SNHLY, CDR2 FYNNEI. This CDR3 has 16 residues. The CDR3 DNA sequence: TGTGCCAGCAGTGAAGAAGGGGCAGGGGGACCCTACGAGCAGTACTTC. Protein sequence: CASSEEGAGGPYEQYF.